This TCR beta chain was identified during a study of shared clonotypes between healthy human individuals. Whole-study results and caveats: Naive subsets generally had larger estimated richness than memory subsets. Four donors had around 5% of their naive CD4 clonotypes in common.

Produced via immunoSEQ multiplex PCR; TCRdb's table is partial and in-frame only. The sample carries some 2,100,000 clones, 85% to 95% recorded once. The germline gives CDR1 MDHEN, CDR2 SYDVKM. V shed 6 bases and J shed 8 bases, with 8 bases lying between them. This CDR3 is built from 11 residues. This clone was recorded once. Antigen specificity is unknown. Other nucleotide sequences from this sample produce the same CDR3. Terminally differentiated effector memory CD45RA+ cells were left out of the naive CD8 fraction, which was CD45RO-negative and positively selected for CCR7. The TCR was taken from a man between 18 and 29 years old in good health. Some clones in this sample may be carry-over from other donors' samples. The rearrangement links TRBV28 to TRBJ1-5, with D hard to call. Sequenced material: naive CD8+ T cells from PBMCs. The CDR3 loop reads CASSLGEPQHF. The CDR3 region has the DNA TGTGCCAGCAGCCTCGGGGAGCCCCAGCATTTT.